Detailed here is one TCR beta chain. CDR3 size: 10 residues. The entry originates in a study of blood T cell repertoires in COVID-19. About the research overall: Sites across the United States, Italy and Spain contributed samples from acute and convalescent COVID-19. In each case, the material was cDNA or gDNA derived from T cells, B-cell-depleted T cells, or PBMCs.

Original processing notes: Nucleated cell counts were estimated from reference gene primer amplification. Measured with immunoSEQ multiplex PCR; TCRdb has only the in-frame clones, and not every one. That table is the source of V, J and clone size, and D and trimming were worked out from the DNA. This table has under 200,000 clones, about 80% appearing once. This rearrangement joins TRBV21-1 to TRBJ1-2. TRBV21-1 corresponds to a pseudogene. The clonotype originates from a man aged 70 or older with active or convalescent COVID-19. Sequencing was carried out using peripheral blood. For the CDR3, the DNA is TGTGCCAGCAGCAAAAGACTAGACACCTTC. Encoded protein: CASSKRLDTF.